Included here is one TCR beta chain sequence, with context. Its antigen is not known. This sample is part of a study of regulatory T cells in long-lasting Graves disease. Findings of the study overall: Those with persistent Graves' had less TCR diversity than newly diagnosed patients. In persistent patients, shared public clonotypes (approximately 3,000) outnumbered those in new patients (around 1,000). Accuracy may have been reduced by the small sample size.

Time point given: persistent/refractory GD, antithyroid drugs over 5 years with positive TRAb. The TCR library was made from RNA extracted from PBMCs. A blood draw put about 8.2 milliliters of peripheral blood into EDTA tubes. Germline loops: CDR1 SGHVS, CDR2 FQNEAQ. Trimming took 6 bases from V and 0 from J, leaving 15 bases between them. This CDR3 is 16 amino acids long. CDR3 regions were amplified by Arm-PCR using iRepertoire HTBI primers to build TCR beta libraries. Each CDR3 protein gets one entry after TCRdb re-called the multiplex PCR reads with MiXCR. The data show fewer than 450,000 distinct CDR3 sequences, around 24% seen once.

This sample comprised peripheral blood mononuclear cells (PBMCs), obtained when the disease was refractory, from a patient treated with antithyroid drugs. The chain combines TRBV7-8 with TRBJ2-1; D gene uncertain. The source is a female donor with Graves disease. The CDR3 spells CASSEEVGSSYNEQFF. In nucleotides, the CDR3 is TGTGCCAGCAGTGAAGAGGTTGGTAGCTCCTACAATGAGCAGTTCTTC. Together with reference TRBV7-8 and TRBJ2-1, the CDR3 gives the full variable domain: GAGVSQSPRYKVAKRGQDVALRCDPISGHVSLFWYQQALGQGPEFLTYFQNEAQLDKSGLPSDRFFAERPEGSVSTLKIQRTQQEDSAVYLCASSEEVGSSYNEQFFGPGTRLTVL.